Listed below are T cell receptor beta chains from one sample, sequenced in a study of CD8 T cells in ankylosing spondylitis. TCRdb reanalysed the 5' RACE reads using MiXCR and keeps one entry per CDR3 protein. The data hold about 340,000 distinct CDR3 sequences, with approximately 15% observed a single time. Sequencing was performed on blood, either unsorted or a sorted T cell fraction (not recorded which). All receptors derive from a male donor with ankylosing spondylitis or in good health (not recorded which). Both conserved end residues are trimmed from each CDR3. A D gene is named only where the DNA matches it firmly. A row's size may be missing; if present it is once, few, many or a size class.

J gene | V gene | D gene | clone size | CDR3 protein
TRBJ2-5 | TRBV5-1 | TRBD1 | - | ASSLGDSLQETQY
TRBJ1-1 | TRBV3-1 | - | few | ASSQEDRRNTEAF
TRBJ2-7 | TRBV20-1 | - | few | SASLQGLTTYEQY
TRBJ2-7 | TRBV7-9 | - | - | ASSLSARVYEQY
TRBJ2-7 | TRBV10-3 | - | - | AISEPLGRDEPYEQY
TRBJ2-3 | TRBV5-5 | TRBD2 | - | ASSLGVSGSTDTQY
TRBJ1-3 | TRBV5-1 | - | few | ASSLGEYMGNTIY
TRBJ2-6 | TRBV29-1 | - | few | SVNPGSGANVLT
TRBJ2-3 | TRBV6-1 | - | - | ASSPPLKGHKDTQY
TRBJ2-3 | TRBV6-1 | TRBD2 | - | ASKGLAGGDTQY
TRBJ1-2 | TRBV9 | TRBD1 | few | ASSVEEGAYGYT
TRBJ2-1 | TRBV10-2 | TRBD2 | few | ATRLAGDREQF
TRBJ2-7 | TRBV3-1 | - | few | ASSHRDQTAYEQY
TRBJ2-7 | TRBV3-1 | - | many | ASSQGGGEQY
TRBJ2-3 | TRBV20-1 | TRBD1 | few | SAQPGQGPGDTQY
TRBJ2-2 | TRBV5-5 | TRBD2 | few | ASRPQGGGTGELF
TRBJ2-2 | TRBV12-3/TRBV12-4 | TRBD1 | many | ASSPRDRAYTSNTGELF
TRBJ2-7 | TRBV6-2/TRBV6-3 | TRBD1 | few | ASYGTEYYEQY
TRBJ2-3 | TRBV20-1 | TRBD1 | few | SANSRTGSTDTQY
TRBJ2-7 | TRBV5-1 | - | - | ASSQGGIRGEEQY
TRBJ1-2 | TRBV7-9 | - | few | ASSTGNGYT
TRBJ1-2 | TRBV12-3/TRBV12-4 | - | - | ASRQGPHYGYT
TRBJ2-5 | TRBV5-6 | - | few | ASTLHGETQY
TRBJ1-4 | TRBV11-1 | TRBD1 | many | ASSADRGNEKLF
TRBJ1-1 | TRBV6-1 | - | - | ASSAGRSNTEAF
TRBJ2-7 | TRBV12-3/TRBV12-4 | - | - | ASNLDSSYEQY
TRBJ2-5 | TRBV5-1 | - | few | ASSYRPQETQY
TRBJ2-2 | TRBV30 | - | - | AWSVLASGAGELF
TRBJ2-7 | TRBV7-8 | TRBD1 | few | ASSFPGQGGEQY
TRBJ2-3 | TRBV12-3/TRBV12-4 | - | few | ASSLARAGASTDTQY
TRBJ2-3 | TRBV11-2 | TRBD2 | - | ASSARLAGPATQY
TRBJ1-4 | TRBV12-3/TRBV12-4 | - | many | ASSLGTGNEKLF
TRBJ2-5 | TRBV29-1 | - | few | SVELSGWETQY
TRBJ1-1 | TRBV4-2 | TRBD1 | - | ASSQVRQGRHTEAF
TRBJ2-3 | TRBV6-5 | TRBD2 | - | ASILTSGVDTQY
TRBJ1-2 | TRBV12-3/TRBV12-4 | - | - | ASSLILAGAVEGYT
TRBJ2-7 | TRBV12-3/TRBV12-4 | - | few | ASSRRESEQY
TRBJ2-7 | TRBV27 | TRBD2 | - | ASRSVAGEQY
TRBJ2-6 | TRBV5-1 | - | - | ASSFDSSGANVLT
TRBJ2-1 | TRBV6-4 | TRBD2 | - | ASSAGLAGVSSYNEQF
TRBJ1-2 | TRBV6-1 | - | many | ASSEQGYGYT
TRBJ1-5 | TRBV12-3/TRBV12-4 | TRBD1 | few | ASSLALGTGGHQPQH
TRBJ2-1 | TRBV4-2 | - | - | ASSQEVGGGSYNEQF
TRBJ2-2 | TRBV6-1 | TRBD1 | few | ASNRGLDTGELF
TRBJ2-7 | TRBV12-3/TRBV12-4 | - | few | ASAQGGVYEQY
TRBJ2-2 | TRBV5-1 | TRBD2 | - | ASSLLGGLDTGELF
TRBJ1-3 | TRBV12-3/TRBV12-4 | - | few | ASSLAQGSSGNTIY
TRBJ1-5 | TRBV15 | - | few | ATSSPSLGQPQH
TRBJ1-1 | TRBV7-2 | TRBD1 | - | ASSPGGNLNTEAF
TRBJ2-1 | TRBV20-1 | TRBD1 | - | SATGTGGIYNEQF
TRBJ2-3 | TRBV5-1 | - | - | ASGSASTDTQY
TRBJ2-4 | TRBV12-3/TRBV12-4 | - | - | ASSPRAGPKNIQY
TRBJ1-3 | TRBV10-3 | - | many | AISGPGAGNTIY
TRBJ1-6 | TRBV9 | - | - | ASSVGPDNSPLH
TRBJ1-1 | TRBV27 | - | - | ASKPSGGAEAF